The clone carrying this T cell receptor (beta chain) has just one count. The source of the sample is a study of blood T cell repertoires in COVID-19. Study context: Acute and convalescent COVID-19 specimens originated in the United States, Italy and Spain. T cells, B-cell-depleted T cells, or PBMCs provided the cDNA or gDNA that served as material.

Authors' data handling: Scientists estimated how many nucleated cells there were by amplifying reference gene primers. Sequencing was performed with immunoSEQ multiplex PCR; in TCRdb, only in-frame clones are kept and a portion is missing. V and J calls and clone size follow that table, whereas D and trimming were derived from the DNA. In the table there are around 55,000 clones, just over 90% of which are singletons. This CDR3 has 15 residues. Trimming at V came to 3 bases and at J to 7 bases, leaving 7 bases not matched to a gene. CDR1 and CDR2 from the germline V gene are MNHNS and SASEGT. This chain connects TRBV6-1 to TRBJ1-3; 9 nucleotides line up with TRBD1. This TCR came from a man aged 35 to 55 with acute or convalescent COVID-19. Sequenced sample: peripheral blood. The CDR3 here is CASSEGQGFYNTIYF. Here the CDR3 DNA reads TGTGCCAGCAGTGAGGGACAGGGTTTCTACAACACCATATATTTT.